This T cell receptor beta chain emerged from a study of cytomegalovirus exposure and HLA in healthy donors. Points from the study as a whole: The study recorded about 160 TCR beta chains that were cytomegalovirus-associated. Reports indicated that the classifier achieved high specificity and sensitivity in diagnosing cytomegalovirus status.

Some clones are missing from TCRdb's copy, which holds only in-frame ones; the method was immunoSEQ multiplex PCR. The sample shows 130,000 to 150,000 clones, roughly 89% of them seen only once. After removal of 3 bases from V and 1 base from J, the junction contained 11 bases not matched to a gene. CDR1 KGHSH and CDR2 LQKENI come from the germline V gene. The length of the CDR3 is 18 residues. About this clone itself: Its antigen remains unidentified.

This sequence joins TRBV18 and TRBJ2-2, with 7 positions matching TRBD2. The sequence was obtained from a man aged 18-30 years in good health and CMV-seropositive. Material for sequencing was PBMCs. CDR3 protein: CASSPHPTLAVNTGELFF. The CDR3 coding sequence is TGTGCCAGCTCACCCCACCCGACGCTAGCGGTGAACACCGGGGAGCTGTTTTTT. The full variable domain, its missing parts supplied by reference TRBV18 and TRBJ2-2, is NAGVMQNPRHLVRRRGQEARLRCSPMKGHSHVYWYRQLPEEGLKFMVYLQKENIIDESGMPKERFSAEFPKEGPSILRIQQVVRGDSAAYFCASSPHPTLAVNTGELFFGEGSRLTVL.